This is a list of T cell receptor beta chains from one sample in a study of cytomegalovirus exposure and HLA in healthy donors. Measured with immunoSEQ multiplex PCR; TCRdb has only the in-frame clones, and not every one. Of approximately 120,000 clones in the sample, nearly 70% were seen once. Material for sequencing was PBMCs. The receptors were gathered from a woman between 70 and 85 years old in good health and CMV-seropositive. Each CDR3 is given with its conserved first and last residue. The D gene is left open where the match is weak. Not all rows give a size; the values are once, few, many and, for expanded clones, a class.

j_gene,d_gene,v_gene,abundance,CDR3aa,CDR3nt
TRBJ2-7,TRBD2,TRBV7-2,.,CASSRGGGLAGGSTYGQYF,TGTGCCAGCAGCCGCGGCGGGGGACTAGCGGGGGGGTCCACCTACGGGCAGTACTTC
TRBJ2-1,TRBD1,TRBV19,.,CASSIFRTGRNNEQFF,TGTGCCAGTAGTATTTTTAGGACAGGACGAAACAATGAGCAGTTCTTC
TRBJ2-1,.,TRBV5-1,.,CASSYQTETTYNEQFF,TGCGCCAGCAGCTACCAGACAGAAACAACCTACAATGAGCAGTTCTTC
TRBJ2-5,.,TRBV19,.,CASSIGRRAQETQYF,TGTGCCAGTAGTATTGGACGGCGGGCACAAGAGACCCAGTACTTC
TRBJ2-2,TRBD2,TRBV4-2,.,CASSQEWGLAGGKNTGELFF,TGTGCCAGCAGCCAAGAATGGGGACTAGCGGGGGGGAAGAACACCGGGGAGCTGTTTTTT
TRBJ1-6,TRBD1,TRBV6-4,few,CASSEGGQTNSPLHF,TGTGCCAGCAGTGAAGGGGGACAGACCAATTCACCCCTCCACTTT
TRBJ1-1,TRBD1,TRBV7-2,.,CASNQDRLNTEAFF,TGTGCCAGCAACCAGGACAGGCTGAACACTGAAGCTTTCTTT
TRBJ1-3,.,TRBV6-5,.,CASTESGSTGNTIYF,TGTGCCAGCACAGAATCGGGGAGTACTGGAAACACCATATATTTT
TRBJ2-5,.,TRBV6-5,.,CASSPPGGETQYF,TGTGCCAGCAGTCCTCCAGGGGGGGAGACCCAGTACTTC
TRBJ1-1,.,TRBV29-1,.,CSVGGDYTEAFF,TGCAGCGTTGGGGGGGATTACACTGAAGCTTTCTTT
TRBJ1-5,.,TRBV7-9,.,CASSLQGSNQPQHF,TGTGCCAGCAGCTTACAGGGAAGCAATCAGCCCCAGCATTTT
TRBJ1-2,.,TRBV2,once,CASSVQEDYGYTF,TGTGCCAGCAGTGTTCAGGAGGACTATGGCTACACCTTC
TRBJ1-3,.,TRBV7-9,few,CASSPPTGSGNTIYF,TGTGCCAGCAGCCCACCGACGGGCTCTGGAAACACCATATATTTT
TRBJ2-3,.,TRBV30,.,CAYTRASTDTQYF,TGTGCCTACACTAGGGCTAGCACAGATACGCAGTATTTT
TRBJ1-6,.,TRBV30,.,CAWTSGTNNSPPHF,TGTGCCTGGACGAGCGGGACAAATAATTCACCCCCCCACTTT
TRBJ2-5,TRBD1,TRBV5-6,.,CASSLGGRGQETQYF,TGTGCCAGCAGCTTGGGAGGCAGGGGGCAAGAGACCCAGTACTTC
TRBJ2-3,.,TRBV7-9,.,CASSPSLDTQYF,TGTGCCAGCAGCCCCTCGTTGGATACGCAGTATTTT
TRBJ2-7,.,TRBV6-5,.,CASSYSTGTYEQYF,TGTGCCAGCAGTTACTCGACAGGAACCTACGAGCAGTACTTC
TRBJ1-1,.,TRBV6-1,.,CASSEGTDSNTEAFF,TGTGCCAGCAGTGAAGGCACGGACAGTAACACTGAAGCTTTCTTT
TRBJ1-5,.,TRBV4-2,.,CASSQDATGIGQPQHF,TGTGCCAGCAGCCAAGATGCAACAGGGATTGGTCAGCCCCAGCATTTT
TRBJ1-4,TRBD1,TRBV4-1,.,CASSQDGTGADEKLFF,TGCGCCAGCAGCCAAGACGGGACAGGGGCGGATGAAAAACTGTTTTTT
TRBJ1-2,.,TRBV13,.,CASTRWVVTSARRGYTF,TGTGCCAGCACCCGTTGGGTGGTGACCTCAGCCCGGCGGGGCTACACCTTC
TRBJ2-1,TRBD2,TRBV2,.,CASSDSTSGESEQFF,TGTGCCAGCAGTGATTCGACTAGCGGGGAGTCTGAGCAGTTCTTC
TRBJ1-1,TRBD1,TRBV5-1,.,CASSLGYTGGGGTEAFF,TGCGCCAGCAGCTTGGGGTACACAGGGGGAGGCGGCACTGAAGCTTTCTTT
TRBJ1-2,TRBD1,TRBV18,.,CASSLRGQGYGYTF,TGTGCCAGCTCACTTCGGGGACAGGGCTACGGCTACACCTTC
TRBJ2-5,TRBD2,TRBV6-5,.,CASRALGRGTQYF,TGTGCCAGCAGGGCGTTGGGGAGGGGGACCCAGTACTTC
TRBJ2-5,.,TRBV10-3,.,CAISGQVQETQYF,TGTGCCATCAGTGGGCAGGTCCAAGAGACCCAGTACTTC
TRBJ2-7,.,TRBV6-6,.,CARFSNPGFVGEQYF,TGTGCCAGATTCTCGAACCCTGGTTTTGTCGGCGAGCAGTACTTC
TRBJ1-1,TRBD1,TRBV9,.,CASSTTDRAQGLAFF,TGTGCCAGCAGCACCACAGACAGGGCCCAAGGTCTAGCTTTCTTT
TRBJ2-5,.,TRBV19,.,CASSTGSQVQETQYF,TGTGCCAGTAGTACAGGTTCCCAGGTCCAAGAGACCCAGTACTTC
TRBJ1-1,TRBD1,TRBV6-5,.,CASRKGGGRAFF,TGTGCCAGCAGAAAAGGGGGCGGCAGAGCTTTCTTT
TRBJ2-6,.,TRBV11-2,once,CASTSPGANVLTF,TGTGCCAGCACCAGTCCCGGGGCCAACGTCCTGACTTTC
TRBJ1-2,.,TRBV4-2,.,CASSPQGTILNYGYTF,TGTGCCAGCAGCCCCCAGGGGACGATTCTTAACTATGGCTACACCTTC
TRBJ1-2,.,TRBV6-6,.,CASTQQTVNYGYTF,TGTGCCAGCACTCAACAGACCGTTAACTATGGCTACACCTTC
TRBJ1-6,.,TRBV6-5,few,CASSFGVQGSPLHF,TGTGCCAGCAGTTTTGGGGTCCAGGGTTCACCCCTCCACTTT
TRBJ1-1,.,TRBV30,.,CAWSAGLNQPGAFF,TGTGCCTGGAGTGCTGGACTGAACCAGCCCGGAGCTTTCTTT
TRBJ1-4,TRBD1,TRBV10-3,.,CAISSGQGGEKLFF,TGTGCCATCAGCTCCGGACAGGGAGGCGAAAAACTGTTTTTT
TRBJ1-2,.,TRBV4-2,.,CASSQGTEDYGYTF,TGTGCCAGCAGCCAAGGTACAGAAGACTATGGCTACACCTTC
TRBJ2-7,TRBD1,TRBV19,.,CASSAKGQGTFYEQYF,TGTGCCAGTAGTGCTAAGGGACAGGGGACATTTTACGAGCAGTACTTC
TRBJ2-3,.,TRBV7-2,.,CASSSSQGAFADTQYF,TGTGCCAGCAGCTCCAGTCAAGGGGCATTCGCAGATACGCAGTATTTT
TRBJ2-6,.,TRBV9,few,CASSALGGGAGANVLTF,TGTGCCAGCAGTGCCCTCGGGGGTGGGGCTGGGGCCAACGTCCTGACTTTC
TRBJ2-5,TRBD2,TRBV30,.,CAWSVWGGSPETQYF,TGTGCCTGGAGTGTATGGGGGGGTAGCCCGGAGACCCAGTACTTC
TRBJ2-2,.,TRBV29-1,.,CSVEVGRGAGELFF,TGCAGCGTTGAAGTAGGGAGGGGGGCCGGGGAGCTGTTTTTT
TRBJ2-7,.,TRBV10-2,few,CASSSGAPYEQYF,TGCGCCAGCAGTAGTGGGGCGCCCTACGAGCAGTACTTC
TRBJ2-1,TRBD2,TRBV5-1,.,CASSVDSGGPNEQFF,TGCGCCAGCAGTGTAGATAGCGGGGGGCCCAATGAGCAGTTCTTC
TRBJ1-1,.,TRBV5-1,.,CASSLVQSGTEAFF,TGCGCCAGCAGCTTGGTACAGTCAGGGACTGAAGCTTTCTTT
TRBJ1-2,TRBD1,TRBV7-9,.,CASSFRGTGPGYTF,TGTGCCAGCAGCTTTAGGGGGACAGGACCTGGCTACACCTTC
TRBJ1-1,.,TRBV7-2,.,CASSFIVDMNTEAFF,TGTGCCAGCAGCTTTATAGTAGATATGAACACTGAAGCTTTCTTT
TRBJ2-7,.,TRBV6-5,.,CASSYEGRGKAEQYF,TGTGCCAGCAGTTACGAGGGCAGGGGAAAGGCCGAGCAGTACTTC
TRBJ1-2,TRBD1,TRBV29-1,.,CSAAGTGGNYGYTF,TGCAGCGCCGCCGGGACAGGTGGGAACTATGGCTACACCTTC
TRBJ1-3,.,TRBV7-8,few,CASSMTGNTIYF,TGTGCCAGCAGCATGACAGGAAACACCATATATTTT